Shown below are 19 T cell receptor beta chains from a single sample sequenced in a study of shared clonotypes between healthy human individuals. The assay was immunoSEQ multiplex PCR, and TCRdb's table has in-frame clones only and misses some. The data contain over 950,000 clones, around 77% of them singletons. The sample consisted of memory CD4+ T cells from PBMCs. Subset of the sample: CD45RA-negative fraction. The receptors shown here come from a man in his late teens or twenties in good health. Some clones in this sample may be carry-over from other donors' samples.

The V and J genes are TRBV5-1 and TRBJ1-5; D gene uncertain. The V gene's germline CDR1 is SGHRS and CDR2 YFSETQ. Trimming pared 4 bases from V and 1 base from J, leaving 15 bases between. This CDR3 contains 16 residues. As DNA, the CDR3 is TGCGCCAGCAGCCCGGGCCCTAGAGAGAGCAATCAGCCCCAGCATTTT. Protein: CASSPGPRESNQPQHF.

The V call is TRBV28, the J call TRBJ2-5, with D perhaps matching TRBD1 (6 bases). Germline V gene sequence: CDR1 MDHEN, CDR2 SYDVKM. The CDR3 is 13 amino acids. Trimming took off 5 bases at V and 5 bases at J, with 12 bases between the two ends. The CDR3 DNA follows: TGTGCCAGCAGTCCCGGACAGAGTGAGACCCAGTACTTC. Translating gives CASSPGQSETQYF.

The rearrangement links TRBV30 to TRBJ2-6; TRBD1 aligns across 12 bases. V dropped 5 bases and J dropped 0; count of bases not matched to a gene: 5. Germline V CDR1 and CDR2: GTSNPN, SVGIG (reference sequence). This CDR3 is built from 17 residues. The CDR3 reads CAWGTGGGSSGANVLTF. The CDR3 coding sequence is TGTGCCTGGGGGACAGGGGGCGGGAGCTCTGGGGCCAACGTCCTGACTTTC. The full variable domain, its missing parts supplied by reference TRBV30 and TRBJ2-6, is SQTIHQWPATLVQPVGSPLSLECTVEGTSNPNLYWYRQAAGRGLQLLFYSVGIGQISSEVPQNLSASRPQDRQFILSSKKLLLSDSGFYLCAWGTGGGSSGANVLTFGAGSRLTVL.

Here the CDR3 DNA reads TGTGCCAGCAGCCCGACAGGGTCTGTTGGCGATACGCAGTATTTT. Translating it yields CASSPTGSVGDTQYF. The rearrangement joins TRBV7-3 to TRBJ2-3; 7 positions agree with TRBD1. Germline CDR1 reads SGHTA; CDR2 reads FQGTGA. The CDR3 loop spans 15 amino acids. Trimming removed 5 bases from V and 6 bases from J; junction bases left unmatched: 11.

This clone was counted between two and nine times. The V call is TRBV6-1, the J call TRBJ1-1, with D uncertain. V was clipped by 4 bases and J by 8 bases, with 11 bases between them. The CDR3 consists of 12 residues. Germline-derived CDR1 and CDR2 are MNHNS and SASEGT. CDR3 coding DNA: TGTGCCAGCAGTGTTGGATGGATAGAAGCTTTCTTT. It codes for CASSVGWIEAFF.

This clone appeared a few times. The chain combines TRBV18 with TRBJ1-2; possibly TRBD1 for D (5 bases). V was cut by 2 bases and J by 7 bases, with 17 bases left in between. Germline V lookup: CDR1 KGHSH, CDR2 LQKENI. This CDR3 has 15 amino acids. The CDR3 DNA follows: TGTGCCAGCTCACCAAGCATCCGGCAGGGCGGTGGCTACACCTTC. Encoded protein: CASSPSIRQGGGYTF.

Concerning this clone: The junction differs from germline at one of its ends, possibly a read error. The rearrangement uses TRBV20-1 and TRBJ1-4; D unresolved. CDR1 is DFQATT, CDR2 SNEGSKA, per germline (reference sequence). The CDR3 is made up of 9 amino acids. The CDR3 sequence is CSARSRRSF. In nucleotides, the CDR3 is TGCAGTGCTAGAAGCAGGAGATCCTTT.

The chain uses TRBV10-1 and TRBJ2-1; 7 positions agree with TRBD2. The CDR3 is 17 amino acids. J was trimmed by 5 bases and V by 3 bases; bases with no gene match: 13. From germline, CDR1 is WNHNN and CDR2 SYGVQD (reference sequence). Written as DNA, the CDR3 is TGCGCCAGCAGTGAATATTCCGGGACTACTCCCAACAATGAGCAGTTCTTC. This codes for CASSEYSGTTPNNEQFF.

The chain employs TRBV30 and TRBJ2-2, with TRBD2 identical over 11 bases. Germline CDR1 and CDR2: GTSNPN and SVGIG (reference sequence). V gave up 0 bases and J gave up 1 base; unmatched junction bases: 4. The CDR3 length is 17 residues. The CDR3 coding sequence is TGTGCCTGGAGTGTACCCGGGACTAGCGGGAACACCGGGGAGCTGTTTTTT. This translates into CAWSVPGTSGNTGELFF.

V is TRBV11-2 and J is TRBJ2-1; D gene uncertain. The CDR3 totals 13 residues. Germline V gene data show CDR1 as SGHAT and CDR2 as FQNNGV. Trimming removed 5 bases from V and 8 bases from J, with 13 bases in between. CDR3: CASSVKIGYEQFF. The DNA for the CDR3 is TGTGCCAGCAGCGTAAAGATTGGGTATGAGCAGTTCTTC.

The rearrangement joins TRBV18 to TRBJ2-2; D gene unclear. CDR3 length: 16 residues. CDR1 and CDR2 from the germline V gene are KGHSH and LQKENI. V was shortened by 2 bases and J by 1 base, with 11 bases between the two germline ends. The CDR3 here is CASSPARAQNTGELFF. In DNA form, the CDR3 reads TGTGCCAGCTCACCAGCTAGGGCGCAGAACACCGGGGAGCTGTTTTTT. The full variable domain, in which reference TRBV18 and TRBJ2-2 provide the parts outside the CDR3, is NAGVMQNPRHLVRRRGQEARLRCSPMKGHSHVYWYRQLPEEGLKFMVYLQKENIIDESGMPKERFSAEFPKEGPSILRIQQVVRGDSAAYFCASSPARAQNTGELFFGEGSRLTVL.

This clone was recorded a few times. The chain links TRBV28 to TRBJ2-3; 9 nucleotides line up with TRBD1. Trimming cost V 6 bases and J 1 base; bases outside gene matches: 5. The CDR3 length is 15 residues. Germline V CDR1 and CDR2: MDHEN, SYDVKM. The CDR3 sequence: CASSLGDRGTDTQYF. The CDR3 region has the DNA TGTGCCAGCAGCCTGGGGGACAGGGGCACAGATACGCAGTATTTT.

Note on this clone: A much bigger clone sits one base away, suggesting this may be a read error. The CDR3 coding sequence is TGTGCCAGCAGCTTTAGCGCAGATACGCAGTATTTT. Encoded protein: CASSFSADTQYF. The chain recombines TRBV11-2 with TRBJ2-3; the D gene is possibly TRBD2 (5 bases). Between the trimmed V and J ends, which lost 3 bases and 4 bases, there was a span of 5 bases. Looked up from germline, CDR1 is SGHAT and CDR2 is FQNNGV. CDR3 length: 12 amino acids.

A few counts support this clone. The V call is TRBV2, the J call TRBJ2-5; D unresolved. Looked up from germline, CDR1 is SNHLY and CDR2 is FYNNEI. The CDR3 spans 14 residues. V dropped 8 bases and J dropped 4 bases, with 17 bases sitting between them. CDR3 amino acids: CASCLNGVPETQYF. Written as DNA, the CDR3 is TGTGCCAGCTGCCTCAACGGAGTCCCAGAGACCCAGTACTTC. Full variable domain (outside the CDR3, taken from reference TRBV2 and TRBJ2-5): EPEVTQTPSHQVTQMGQEVILRCVPISNHLYFYWYRQILGQKVEFLVSFYNNEISEKSEIFDDQFSVERPDGSNFTLKIRSTKLEDSAMYFCASCLNGVPETQYFGPGTRLLVL.

The chain has TRBV6-1 and TRBJ1-3; D is uncertain. The CDR3 extends over 16 amino acids. The V gene lost 4 bases and the J gene lost 0 bases, with 13 bases spanning the gap. Germline loops: CDR1 MNHNS, CDR2 SASEGT. CDR3 DNA sequence: TGTGCCAGCAGTGTCCTGGAGCTCGGCTCTGGAAACACCATATATTTT. Its translation is CASSVLELGSGNTIYF.

The chain has TRBV11-3 and TRBJ2-2; D may correspond to TRBD1 or TRBD2 (6 bases each). In germline, CDR1 is SGHNT, CDR2 YENEEA. Trimming took 5 bases from V and 5 from J, leaving 15 bases between them. The CDR3 spans 15 residues. CDR3 in amino acids: CASSRNRAGTGELFF. CDR3 nucleotides: TGTGCCAGCAGCAGGAACAGGGCGGGAACCGGGGAGCTGTTTTTT. The entire variable domain, with the rest obtained from reference TRBV11-3 and TRBJ2-2, is as follows: EAGVVQSPRYKIIEKKQPVAFWCNPISGHNTLYWYLQNLGQGPELLIRYENEEAVDDSQLPKDRFSAERLKGVDSTLKIQPAELGDSAVYLCASSRNRAGTGELFFGEGSRLTVL.

This clone was recorded a few times. The rearrangement joins TRBV28 to TRBJ2-5; TRBD2 matches at 9 bases. Unmatched junction bases numbered 5, after V lost 5 bases and J lost 1 base. The CDR3 totals 15 residues. CDR1 and CDR2 (germline): MDHEN, SYDVKM. In DNA, the CDR3 is TGTGCCAGCAGTCTTAGCGGGAGTATCCAAGAGACCCAGTACTTC. Translation gives CASSLSGSIQETQYF.

This chain joins TRBV5-1 and TRBJ2-6; 7 nucleotides match TRBD1. CDR3 size: 16 residues. With V trimmed by 2 bases and J by 3 bases, 5 bases remained unmatched. From germline, CDR1 is SGHRS and CDR2 YFSETQ. The CDR3 nucleotides are TGCGCCAGCAGCTTTGACAGGGTTTTTGGGGCCAACGTCCTGACTTTC. It codes for CASSFDRVFGANVLTF.

The rearrangement uses TRBV7-3 and TRBJ2-3; 8 bases are shared with TRBD1. V lost 5 bases to trimming and J lost 7 bases; unmatched junction nucleotides: 8. The germline V gene has CDR1 SGHTA and CDR2 FQGTGA. The CDR3 runs 14 residues. The CDR3 nucleotides are TGTGCCAGCAGCCCATCAGGGGGCCCCCATACGCAGTATTTT. It is translated as CASSPSGGPHTQYF. Variable domain in full (rest from reference TRBV7-3 and TRBJ2-3): GAGVSQTPSNKVTEKGKYVELRCDPISGHTALYWYRQSLGQGPEFLIYFQGTGAADDSGLPNDRFFAVRPEGSVSTLKIQRTERGDSAVYLCASSPSGGPHTQYFGPGTRLTVL.